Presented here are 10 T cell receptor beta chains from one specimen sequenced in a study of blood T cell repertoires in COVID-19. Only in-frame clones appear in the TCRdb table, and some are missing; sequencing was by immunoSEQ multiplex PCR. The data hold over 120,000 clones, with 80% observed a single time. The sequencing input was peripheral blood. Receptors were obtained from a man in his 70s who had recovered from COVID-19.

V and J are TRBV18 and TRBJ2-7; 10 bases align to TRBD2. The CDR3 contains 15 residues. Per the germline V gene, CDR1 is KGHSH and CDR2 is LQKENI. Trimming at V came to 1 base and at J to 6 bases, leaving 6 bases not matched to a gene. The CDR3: CASSPLASGSFEQYF. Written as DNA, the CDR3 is TGTGCCAGCTCACCACTGGCTAGCGGGAGTTTCGAGCAGTACTTC.

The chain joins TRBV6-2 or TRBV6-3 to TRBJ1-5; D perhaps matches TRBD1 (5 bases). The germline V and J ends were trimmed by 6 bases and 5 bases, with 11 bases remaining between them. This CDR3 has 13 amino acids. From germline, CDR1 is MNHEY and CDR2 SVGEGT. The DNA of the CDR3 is TGTGCCAGCAGCGGGTGGGGGGATCAGCCCCAGCATTTT. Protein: CASSGWGDQPQHF.

The CDR3 region is CASLTRTRAVNEQFF. The CDR3 DNA sequence: TGTGCCAGCCTCACTCGGACCAGGGCAGTAAATGAGCAGTTCTTC. This sequence joins TRBV6-5 and TRBJ2-1; D might be TRBD1 (5 bases). Per the germline V gene, CDR1 is MNHEY and CDR2 is SVGAGI. The CDR3 sequence is 15 residues long. Trimming pared 8 bases from V and 7 bases from J, leaving 21 bases between.

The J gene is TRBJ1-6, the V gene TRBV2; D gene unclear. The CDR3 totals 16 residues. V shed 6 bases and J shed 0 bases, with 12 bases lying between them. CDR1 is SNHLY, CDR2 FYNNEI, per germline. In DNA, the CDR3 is TGTGCCAGCAGACCCGACACAAACTCCTATAATTCACCCCTCCACTTT. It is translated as CASRPDTNSYNSPLHF. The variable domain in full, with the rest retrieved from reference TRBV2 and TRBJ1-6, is EPEVTQTPSHQVTQMGQEVILRCVPISNHLYFYWYRQILGQKVEFLVSFYNNEISEKSEIFDDQFSVERPDGSNFTLKIRSTKLEDSAMYFCASRPDTNSYNSPLHFGNGTRLTVT.

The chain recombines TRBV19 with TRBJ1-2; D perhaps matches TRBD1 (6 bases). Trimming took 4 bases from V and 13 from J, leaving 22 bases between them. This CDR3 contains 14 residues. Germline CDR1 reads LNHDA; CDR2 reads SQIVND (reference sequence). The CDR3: CASSNHAGTPSITF. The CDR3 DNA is TGTGCCAGTAGTAACCACGCCGGGACACCGTCCATCACCTTC.

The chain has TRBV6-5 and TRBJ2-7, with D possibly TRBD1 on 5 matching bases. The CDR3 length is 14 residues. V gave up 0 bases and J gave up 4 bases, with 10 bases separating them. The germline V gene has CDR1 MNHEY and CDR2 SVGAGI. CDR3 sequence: CASSYSGQGYEQYF. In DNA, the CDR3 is TGTGCCAGCAGTTACTCTGGCCAGGGTTACGAGCAGTACTTC.

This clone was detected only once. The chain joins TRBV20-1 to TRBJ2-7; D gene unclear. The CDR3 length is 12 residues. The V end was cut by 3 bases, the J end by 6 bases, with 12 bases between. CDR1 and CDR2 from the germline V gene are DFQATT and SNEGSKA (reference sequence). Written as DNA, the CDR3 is TGCAGTGCTAGTGAAGTCGAGGTCGAGCAGTACTTC. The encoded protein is CSASEVEVEQYF.

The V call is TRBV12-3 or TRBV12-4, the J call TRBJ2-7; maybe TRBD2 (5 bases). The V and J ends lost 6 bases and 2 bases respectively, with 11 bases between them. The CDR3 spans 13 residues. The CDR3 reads CASSPEGAYEQYF. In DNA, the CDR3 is TGTGCCAGCAGCCCCGAGGGCGCCTACGAGCAGTACTTC.

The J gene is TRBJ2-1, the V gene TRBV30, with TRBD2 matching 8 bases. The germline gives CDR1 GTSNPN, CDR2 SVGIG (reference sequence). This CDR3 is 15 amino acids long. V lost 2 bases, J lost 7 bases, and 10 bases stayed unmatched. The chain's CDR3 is CAWSPYGGAGNEQFF. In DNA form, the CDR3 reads TGTGCCTGGAGTCCGTACGGGGGGGCGGGTAATGAGCAGTTCTTC.

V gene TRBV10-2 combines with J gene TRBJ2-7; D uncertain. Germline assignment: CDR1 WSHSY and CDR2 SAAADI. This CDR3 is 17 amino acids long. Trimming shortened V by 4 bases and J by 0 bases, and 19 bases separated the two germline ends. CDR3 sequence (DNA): TGCGCCAGCAGTGCTCCCCGCTGGAGCGAGAGCTCCTACGAGCAGTACTTC. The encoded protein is CASSAPRWSESSYEQYF.